The sequence of this T cell receptor (beta chain) was determined in a study of regulatory T cells in long-lasting Graves disease. This clonotype was detected a few times. HTBI primers from iRepertoire and Arm-PCR of CDR3 regions yielded the TCR beta libraries. MiXCR, applied by TCRdb to the multiplex PCR reads, yields one record per CDR3 protein. Counted here are a few hundred thousand distinct CDR3 sequences, 18% occurring once; the ten biggest clones make up 13% to 15%. V was cut by 4 bases and J by 0 bases, with 19 bases left in between. CDR1 and CDR2 from the germline V gene are LGHNA and YNFKEQ. There are 19 residues in the CDR3. Time point indicated: newly diagnosed GD, antithyroid drugs for less than 3 months. Construction of the TCR library relied on RNA isolated from PBMCs. These data also formed part of another study, on T cells in Graves' hyperthyroidism and ophthalmopathy.

V is TRBV4-2 and J is TRBJ2-6; D assignment may be TRBD1 or TRBD2 (5 bases each). This TCR came from a woman younger than 45 with Graves disease. Sequenced material: peripheral blood mononuclear cells (PBMCs), taken at new diagnosis, from a patient treated with antithyroid drugs. CDR3: CASSLPVPGPFSGANVLTF. CDR3 coding DNA: TGTGCCAGCAGCCTCCCCGTGCCGGGACCCTTCTCTGGGGCCAACGTCCTGACTTTC.